This T cell receptor beta chain was identified during a study of cytomegalovirus exposure and HLA in healthy donors. Points from the study as a whole: Analysis was carried out at a later point, and it linked a missense DCLRE1C variant to TCR beta V- and J-gene trimming. Several of the most significant clusters were apparently associated with common viral pathogens in a later analysis. Previously analyzed data showed that most TCR beta V segments were productive at a frequency of about 90% or about 30%. Beyond CMV serostatus, there was no information to go on about immune exposure.

The study ran its PCR with 60 Vbeta and 13 Jbeta primers. Generated by immunoSEQ multiplex PCR, the TCRdb table keeps only in-frame clones and is missing some. The sample consists of roughly 88,000 clones, around three quarters of them appearing once. Germline loops: CDR1 MNHEY, CDR2 SVGAGI. CDR3 length equals 15 residues. V lost 8 bases to trimming and J lost 2 bases, with 16 bases between them. A note on this clone: Its antigen is undetermined.

The TCR sequence derives from a man under 40 in good health and CMV-seropositive. The chain joins TRBV6-5 to TRBJ1-5; no reliable D call. Sequenced input: PBMCs. The CDR3 nucleotides read TGTGCCAGCGGGAGATATGCGACGGGCAATCAGCCCCAGCATTTT. Amino acids: CASGRYATGNQPQHF.